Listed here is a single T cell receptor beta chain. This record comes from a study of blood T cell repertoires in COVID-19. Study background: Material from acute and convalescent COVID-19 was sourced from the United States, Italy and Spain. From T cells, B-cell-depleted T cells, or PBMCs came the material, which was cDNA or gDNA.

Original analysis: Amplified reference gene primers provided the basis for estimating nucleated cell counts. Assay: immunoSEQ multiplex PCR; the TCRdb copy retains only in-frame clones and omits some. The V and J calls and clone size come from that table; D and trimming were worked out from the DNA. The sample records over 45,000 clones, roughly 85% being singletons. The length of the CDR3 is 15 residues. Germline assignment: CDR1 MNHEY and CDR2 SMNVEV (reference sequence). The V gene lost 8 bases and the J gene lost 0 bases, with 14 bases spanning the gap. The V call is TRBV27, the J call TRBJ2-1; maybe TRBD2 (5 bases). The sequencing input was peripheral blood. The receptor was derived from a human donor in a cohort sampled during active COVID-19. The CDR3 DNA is TGTGCCAGCTGGAGGTTGTCGAGCTCCTACAATGAGCAGTTCTTC. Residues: CASWRLSSSYNEQFF.